These 4 T cell receptor beta chains came from one sample sequenced in a study of T cells in Graves' hyperthyroidism and ophthalmopathy. TCR beta CDR3 sequences were amplified from RNA transcripts. The HTBI primer set was used in a first-round RT-PCR of the TCR CDR3. TCRdb re-analysed the multiplex PCR reads in MiXCR, keeping a single row per CDR3 protein. Among around 300,000 distinct CDR3 sequences listed, roughly 22% were seen once. The sequenced material came from blood. These TCRs come from a man aged 25 to 40 with Graves' ophthalmopathy.

The chain carries TRBV18 and TRBJ2-3; D perhaps matches TRBD1 (7 bases). In germline, CDR1 is KGHSH, CDR2 LQKENI. The V gene lost 3 bases and the J gene lost 6 bases, with 16 bases spanning the gap. The CDR3 runs to 15 residues. The DNA of the CDR3 is TGTGCCAGCTCACCGCGGGACAGAGGACAGGATACGCAGTATTTT. It translates to CASSPRDRGQDTQYF.

This clonotype was detected many times. V and J are TRBV28 and TRBJ1-1, with D possibly matching TRBD1 (5 bases). Looked up from germline, CDR1 is MDHEN and CDR2 is SYDVKM. CDR3 length: 12 amino acids. V lost 3 bases, J lost 8 bases, and 10 bases lay in between. This CDR3 is CASSFLRDEAFF. CDR3 in DNA: TGTGCCAGCAGTTTCCTGCGGGACGAAGCTTTCTTT.

The V and J genes are TRBV19 and TRBJ2-3; D is uncertain. This CDR3 is built from 17 residues. V gave up 6 bases and J gave up 2 bases, with 21 bases separating them. The germline V gene has CDR1 LNHDA and CDR2 SQIVND (reference sequence). The CDR3 spells CASRPRKIAGATDTQYF. The DNA of the CDR3 is TGTGCCAGTAGACCAAGGAAGATCGCAGGAGCCACAGATACGCAGTATTTT. The whole variable domain, remainder taken from reference TRBV19 and TRBJ2-3, is DGGITQSPKYLFRKEGQNVTLSCEQNLNHDAMYWYRQDPGQGLRLIYYSQIVNDFQKGDIAEGYSVSREKKESFPLTVTSAQKNPTAFYLCASRPRKIAGATDTQYFGPGTRLTVL.

This clonotype was detected many times. The chain links TRBV11-2 to TRBJ1-6; perhaps TRBD1 as D (5 bases). The CDR3 spans 15 residues. Germline-derived CDR1 and CDR2 are SGHAT and FQNNGV. The ends were cut back, 5 bases at V and 5 bases at J, with 13 bases in the middle. DNA for the CDR3: TGTGCCAGCAGCCCAAGACAGCCTAATAATTCACCCCTCCACTTT. Translated: CASSPRQPNNSPLHF.